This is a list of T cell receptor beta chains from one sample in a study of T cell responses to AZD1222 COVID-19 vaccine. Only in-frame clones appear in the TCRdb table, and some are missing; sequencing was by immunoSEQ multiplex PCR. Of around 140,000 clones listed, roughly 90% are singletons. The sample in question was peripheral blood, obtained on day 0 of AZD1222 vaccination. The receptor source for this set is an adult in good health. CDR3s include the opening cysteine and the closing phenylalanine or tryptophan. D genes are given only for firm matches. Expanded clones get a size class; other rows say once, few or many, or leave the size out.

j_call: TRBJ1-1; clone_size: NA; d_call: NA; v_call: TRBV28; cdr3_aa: CASKTPGNTEAFF; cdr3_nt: TGTGCCAGCAAAACCCCAGGGAACACTGAAGCTTTCTTT
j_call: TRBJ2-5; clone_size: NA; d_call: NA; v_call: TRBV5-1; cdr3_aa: CASSLVGAQETQYF; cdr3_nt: TGCGCCAGCAGCTTGGTGGGGGCTCAAGAGACCCAGTACTTC
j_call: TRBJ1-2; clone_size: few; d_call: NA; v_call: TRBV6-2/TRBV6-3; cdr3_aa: CASSYSKSGGVYGYTF; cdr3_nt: TGTGCCAGCAGTTACTCGAAATCTGGGGGCGTCTATGGCTACACCTTC
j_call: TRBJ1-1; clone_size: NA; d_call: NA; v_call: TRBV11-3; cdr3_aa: CASSFDGVETEAFF; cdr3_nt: TGTGCCAGCAGCTTTGACGGTGTGGAAACTGAAGCTTTCTTT
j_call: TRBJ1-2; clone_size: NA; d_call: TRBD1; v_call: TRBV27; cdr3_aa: CASSFIRTGDYGYTF; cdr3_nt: TGTGCCAGCAGTTTCATAAGGACAGGAGACTATGGCTACACCTTC
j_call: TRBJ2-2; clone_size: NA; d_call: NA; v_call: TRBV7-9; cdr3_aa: CASSPPGRDQGGELFF; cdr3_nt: TGTGCCAGCAGCCCACCGGGCAGGGACCAAGGCGGGGAGCTGTTTTTT
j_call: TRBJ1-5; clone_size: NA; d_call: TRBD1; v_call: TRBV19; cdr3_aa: CASSPKTGPGNQPQHF; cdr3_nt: TGTGCCAGTAGCCCCAAGACAGGGCCAGGTAATCAGCCCCAGCATTTT
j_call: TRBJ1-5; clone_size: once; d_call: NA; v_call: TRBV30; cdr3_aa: CAWGGNQGQPQHF; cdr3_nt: TGTGCCTGGGGGGGTAATCAGGGTCAGCCCCAGCATTTT
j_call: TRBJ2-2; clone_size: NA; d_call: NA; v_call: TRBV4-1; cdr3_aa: CASSHQDLQPRGELFF; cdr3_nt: TGCGCCAGCAGCCACCAAGATCTCCAGCCACGGGGGGAGCTGTTTTTT
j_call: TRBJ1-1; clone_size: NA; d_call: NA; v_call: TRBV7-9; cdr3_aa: CASSPIVRAFF; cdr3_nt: TGTGCCAGCAGCCCTATCGTGCGAGCTTTCTTT
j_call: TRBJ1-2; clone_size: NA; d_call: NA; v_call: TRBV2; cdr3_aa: CASSEGVYGYTF; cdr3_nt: TGTGCCAGCAGTGAGGGGGTCTATGGCTACACCTTC
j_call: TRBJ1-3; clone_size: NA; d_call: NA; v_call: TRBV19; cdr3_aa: CASDDRFSSGNTIYF; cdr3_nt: TGTGCCAGTGATGACAGGTTCAGCTCTGGAAACACCATATATTTT
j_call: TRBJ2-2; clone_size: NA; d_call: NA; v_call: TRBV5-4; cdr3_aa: CASSSQGGRVTGELFF; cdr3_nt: TGTGCCAGCAGCTCCCAAGGGGGGCGGGTCACCGGGGAGCTGTTTTTT
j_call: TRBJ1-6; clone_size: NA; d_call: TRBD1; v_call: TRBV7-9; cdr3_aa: CASSFVQGVGSPLHF; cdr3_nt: TGTGCCAGCAGCTTTGTGCAGGGGGTTGGTTCACCCCTCCACTTT
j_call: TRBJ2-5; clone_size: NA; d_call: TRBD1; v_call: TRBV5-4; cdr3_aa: CASSSTPAGGQETQYF; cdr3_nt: TGTGCCAGCAGCTCCACCCCGGCAGGGGGCCAAGAGACCCAGTACTTC
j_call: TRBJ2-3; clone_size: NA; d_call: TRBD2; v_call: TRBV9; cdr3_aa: CASSGLAQVADTQYF; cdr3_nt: TGTGCCAGCAGCGGACTAGCTCAGGTGGCAGATACGCAGTATTTT
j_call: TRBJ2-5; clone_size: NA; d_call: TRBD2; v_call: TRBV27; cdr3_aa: CASSLAGGHRETQYF; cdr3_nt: TGTGCCAGCAGCCTAGCGGGAGGGCATCGAGAGACCCAGTACTTC
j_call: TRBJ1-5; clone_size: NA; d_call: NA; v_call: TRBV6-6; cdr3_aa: CASSRLPGAAGNQPQHF; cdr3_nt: TGTGCCAGCAGTCGACTTCCAGGGGCCGCGGGCAATCAGCCCCAGCATTTT
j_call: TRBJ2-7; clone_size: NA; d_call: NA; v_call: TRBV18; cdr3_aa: CASSRDSPYEQYF; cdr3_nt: TGTGCCAGCTCGCGGGACTCCCCTTACGAGCAGTACTTC
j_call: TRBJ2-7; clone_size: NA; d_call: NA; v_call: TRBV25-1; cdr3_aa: CASSDGGRKEAYEQYF; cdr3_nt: TGTGCCAGCAGTGATGGCGGCAGAAAGGAGGCCTACGAGCAGTACTTC
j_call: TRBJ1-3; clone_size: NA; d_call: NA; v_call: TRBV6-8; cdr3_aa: CASSYLNSVNTIYF; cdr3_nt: TGTGCCAGCAGTTACTTAAACTCGGTAAACACCATATATTTT
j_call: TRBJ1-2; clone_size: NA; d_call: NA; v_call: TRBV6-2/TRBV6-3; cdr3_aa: CASSYSGPGGLNYGYTF; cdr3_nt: TGTGCCAGCAGTTACTCAGGACCCGGGGGGCTGAACTATGGCTACACCTTC
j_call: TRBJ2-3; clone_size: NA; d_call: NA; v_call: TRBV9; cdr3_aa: CASSVGGWSDTQYF; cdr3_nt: TGTGCCAGCAGCGTAGGTGGTTGGTCAGATACGCAGTATTTT
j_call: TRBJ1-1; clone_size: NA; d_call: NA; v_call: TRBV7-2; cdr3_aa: CASSPIPVMNTEAFF; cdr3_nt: TGTGCCAGCAGCCCCATCCCCGTGATGAACACTGAAGCTTTCTTT
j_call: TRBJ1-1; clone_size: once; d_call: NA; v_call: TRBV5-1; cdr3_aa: CASSLYGFHTEAFF; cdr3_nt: TGCGCCAGCAGCCTTTACGGGTTTCACACTGAAGCTTTCTTT
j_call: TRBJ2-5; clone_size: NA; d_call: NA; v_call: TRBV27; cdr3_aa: CASSFGGSGETQYF; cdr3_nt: TGTGCCAGCAGTTTCGGGGGTAGCGGTGAGACCCAGTACTTC
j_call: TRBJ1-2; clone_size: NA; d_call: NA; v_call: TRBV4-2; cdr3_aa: CASSQDRTIYGYTF; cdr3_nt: TGTGCCAGCAGCCAGGACAGAACTATCTATGGCTACACCTTC
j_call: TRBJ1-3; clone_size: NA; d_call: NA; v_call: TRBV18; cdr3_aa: CASSPSGASSGNTIYF; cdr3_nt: TGTGCCAGCTCACCATCTGGGGCCTCCTCTGGAAACACCATATATTTT
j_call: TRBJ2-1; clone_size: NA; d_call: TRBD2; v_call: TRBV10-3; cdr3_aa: CAISESPGLGGNEQFF; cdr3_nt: TGTGCCATCAGTGAGTCCCCGGGACTAGGGGGGAATGAGCAGTTCTTC
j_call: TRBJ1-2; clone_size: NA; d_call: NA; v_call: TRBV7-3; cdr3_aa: CASSPNPSANYGYTF; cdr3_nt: TGTGCCAGCAGCCCCAATCCCTCAGCTAACTATGGCTACACCTTC
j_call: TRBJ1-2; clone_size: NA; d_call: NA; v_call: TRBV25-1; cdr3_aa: CASRGPQSGTFADGYTF; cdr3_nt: TGTGCCAGCAGGGGACCCCAGTCCGGGACGTTCGCCGATGGCTACACCTTC
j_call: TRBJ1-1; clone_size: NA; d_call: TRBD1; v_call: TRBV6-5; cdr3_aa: CASRLLVWQGAEAFF; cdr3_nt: TGTGCCAGCAGGTTACTAGTCTGGCAGGGGGCTGAAGCTTTCTTT
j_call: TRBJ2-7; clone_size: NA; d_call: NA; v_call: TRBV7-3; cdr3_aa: CASSPQGYSHEQYF; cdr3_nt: TGTGCCAGCAGCCCCCAAGGATACTCCCACGAGCAGTACTTC
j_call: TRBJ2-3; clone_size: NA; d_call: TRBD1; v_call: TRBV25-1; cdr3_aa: CASSSSRQGPSTDTQYF; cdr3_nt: TGTGCCAGCAGTTCAAGTCGACAGGGCCCTAGCACAGATACGCAGTATTTT
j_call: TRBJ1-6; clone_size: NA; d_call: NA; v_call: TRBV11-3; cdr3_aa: CASSVLDSPLHF; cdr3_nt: TGTGCCAGCAGCGTTTTGGATTCACCCCTCCACTTT
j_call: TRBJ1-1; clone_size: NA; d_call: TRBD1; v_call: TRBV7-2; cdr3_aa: CASSLVLQGSAEAFF; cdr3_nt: TGTGCCAGCAGCTTGGTTCTACAGGGGAGCGCTGAAGCTTTCTTT
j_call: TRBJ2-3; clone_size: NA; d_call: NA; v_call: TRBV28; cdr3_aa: CASSPDRVDSTDTQYF; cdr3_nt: TGTGCCAGCAGTCCGGACCGAGTGGACAGCACAGATACGCAGTATTTT
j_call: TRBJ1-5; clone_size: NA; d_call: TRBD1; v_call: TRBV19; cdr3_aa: CASSTPGQGGFSQPQHF; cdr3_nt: TGTGCCAGTAGTACACCGGGACAGGGTGGTTTCAGCCAGCCCCAGCATTTT
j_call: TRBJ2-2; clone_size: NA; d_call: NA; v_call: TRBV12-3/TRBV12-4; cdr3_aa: CASSAVALGELFF; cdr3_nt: TGTGCCAGCAGTGCGGTCGCGCTGGGGGAGCTGTTTTTT
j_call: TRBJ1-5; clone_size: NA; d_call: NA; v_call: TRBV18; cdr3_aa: CASSPSGVDGNQPQHF; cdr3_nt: TGTGCCAGCTCACCAAGCGGGGTAGACGGCAATCAGCCCCAGCATTTT
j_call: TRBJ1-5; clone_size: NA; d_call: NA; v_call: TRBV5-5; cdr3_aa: CASSLDRLEGPSNQPQHF; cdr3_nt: TGTGCCAGCAGCTTGGATCGTTTGGAAGGACCTAGCAATCAGCCCCAGCATTTT
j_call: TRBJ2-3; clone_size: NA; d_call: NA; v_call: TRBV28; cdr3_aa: CASSPHKDTQYF; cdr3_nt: TGTGCCAGCAGCCCACACAAGGATACGCAGTATTTT
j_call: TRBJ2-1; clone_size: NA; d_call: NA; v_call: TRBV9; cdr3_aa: CASSGRDTNVYNEQFF; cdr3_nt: TGTGCCAGCAGCGGACGGGACACAAACGTCTACAATGAGCAGTTCTTC
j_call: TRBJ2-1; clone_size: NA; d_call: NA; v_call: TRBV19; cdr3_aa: CASSIRPRGSANEQFF; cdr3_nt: TGTGCCAGTAGTATACGACCCCGAGGTTCAGCTAATGAGCAGTTCTTC
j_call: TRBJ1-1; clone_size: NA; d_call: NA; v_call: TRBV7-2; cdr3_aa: CASSPTGFMAEAFF; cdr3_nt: TGTGCCAGCAGCCCTACAGGGTTCATGGCTGAAGCTTTCTTT
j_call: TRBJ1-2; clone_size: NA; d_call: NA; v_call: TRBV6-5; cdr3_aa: CASRNGGYTF; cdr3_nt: TGTGCCAGCAGGAATGGGGGCTACACCTTC
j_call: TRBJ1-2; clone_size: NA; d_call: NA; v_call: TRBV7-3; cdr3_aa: CASTLTGGLNYGYTF; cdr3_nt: TGTGCCAGCACCCTAACGGGGGGACTTAACTATGGCTACACCTTC
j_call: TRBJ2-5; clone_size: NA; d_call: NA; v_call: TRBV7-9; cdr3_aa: CASSLAEGGIETQYF; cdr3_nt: TGTGCCAGCAGCTTAGCGGAGGGGGGAATAGAGACCCAGTACTTC
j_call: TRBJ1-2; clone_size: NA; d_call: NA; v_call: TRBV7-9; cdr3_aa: CASSLNFRTESDRGYTF; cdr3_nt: TGTGCCAGCAGCTTAAATTTTCGGACAGAGTCGGACCGAGGCTACACCTTC
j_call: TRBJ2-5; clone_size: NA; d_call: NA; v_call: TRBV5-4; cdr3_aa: CASSGGGIPQYF; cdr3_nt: TGTGCCAGCAGCGGGGGGGGCATCCCTCAATACTTC
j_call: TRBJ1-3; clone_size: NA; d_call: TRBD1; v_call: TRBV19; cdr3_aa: CASTGQNLGNTIYF; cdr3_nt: TGTGCCAGCACGGGACAGAACCTTGGAAACACCATATATTTT
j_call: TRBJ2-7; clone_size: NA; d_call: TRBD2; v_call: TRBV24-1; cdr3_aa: CATSSGGGRDEQYF; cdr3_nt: TGTGCCACCTCTAGCGGGGGAGGACGGGACGAGCAGTACTTC
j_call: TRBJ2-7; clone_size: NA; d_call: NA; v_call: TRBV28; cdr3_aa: CASKAIDGGSYEQYF; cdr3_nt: TGTGCCAGCAAGGCCATCGACGGAGGCTCCTACGAGCAGTACTTC
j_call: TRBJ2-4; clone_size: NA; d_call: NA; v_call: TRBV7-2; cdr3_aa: CASSLAQGGIQYF; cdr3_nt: TGTGCCAGCAGCTTAGCGCAGGGAGGCATTCAGTACTTC